This is a list of T cell receptor beta chains from one sample in a study of CD8+ T cells in alopecia areata. Sequencing was performed with immunoSEQ multiplex PCR; in TCRdb, only in-frame clones are kept and a portion is missing. The sample records about 130,000 clones, 49% being singletons. Source: CD8+ T cells sorted from blood, taken at week 0. The receptors shown here come from a human donor with alopecia areata. Both conserved end residues are part of each CDR3. Clone sizes are given selectively: once, few, many, or a class where the clone is expanded.

NA,TRBV5-1,CASSPGQRYEQYF
NA,TRBV2,CASGAGGTYNEQFF
NA,TRBV5-1,CASSWVRTPYSPLHF
NA,TRBV27,CASSVHGLMNTEAFF
once,TRBV5-4,CASSMNTEAFF
many,TRBV6-5,CASSYSSGVQETQYF
NA,TRBV4-2,CASSQRLGKVLNTGELFF
NA,TRBV29-1,CSAGEQNTDTQYF
NA,TRBV30,CAWSVSGGWPEAFF
few,TRBV7-9,CASRATDTDTEAFF
NA,TRBV29-1,CSGESGYNTEAFF
few,TRBV29-1,CSVEGWGREDGYTF
NA,TRBV5-6,CASSKRGFLSYEQYF
NA,TRBV27,CASSFTKSSYEQYF
few,TRBV29-1,CSVEGHLNTGELFF
few,TRBV29-1,CSVDYRTGYGYTF
NA,TRBV6-5,CASTGTAYGYTF
NA,TRBV6-5,CASSFGTGGIQETQYF
NA,TRBV7-9,CASSLFPQGAYEQYF
NA,TRBV15,CATSAGTVSGQPQHF
NA,TRBV9,CASSAGRDTQYF
NA,TRBV5-4,CASRGTERGFDTGKLFF
once,TRBV6-5,CASTPGTPLEAFF
once,TRBV30,CAWSFRGVSYNEQFF
NA,TRBV4-1,CASSLRLGETQYF
few,TRBV7-2,CASSLVSGTDYNEQFF
NA,TRBV27,CASSSGTDSYEQYF
NA,TRBV5-6,CASSFLNEAFF
NA,TRBV7-9,CASRPTFRDRGGYTF
once,TRBV5-6,CASRLDGSYEQYF
NA,TRBV10-3,CAIRDGQGGPNQPQHF
NA,TRBV7-9,CATLGTSSYEQYF
NA,TRBV29-1,CSVDSLVTGDEVYGYTF
NA,TRBV30,CAWRPPLGTTYSPLHF
NA,TRBV7-2,CASSSARGETQYF
NA,TRBV12-5,CASGLGWTTDTQYF
NA,TRBV19,CASVDSIQETQYF
NA,TRBV7-9,CASSLADTYEQYF
few,TRBV5-1,CASSLWGPYNEQFF
NA,TRBV6-5,CASTGTGYRSPLHF
few,TRBV27,CASRHGDSGANVLTF
NA,TRBV30,CAWTLGGDTQYF
few,TRBV29-1,CSVLQGVYEQYF
NA,TRBV4-1,CASSPLLIPSGANVLTF
NA,TRBV7-8,CASSLRDKERETQYF
NA,TRBV4-3,CASSPRESYEQYF
NA,TRBV7-2,CASSLAQSGWNSPLHF
once,TRBV5-6,CASSLEGKVYEQYF
few,TRBV29-1,CSAELPGDGYTF
NA,TRBV29-1,CSVAADTQYF
few,TRBV7-9,CASSSRQGWETQYF
few,TRBV30,CAWSGHGGLMNTEAFF
NA,TRBV5-4,CASSSTGWGETEAFF
NA,TRBV5-1,CASNGGTGRNTEAFF
NA,TRBV4-3,CASSQDWALQSNQPQHF